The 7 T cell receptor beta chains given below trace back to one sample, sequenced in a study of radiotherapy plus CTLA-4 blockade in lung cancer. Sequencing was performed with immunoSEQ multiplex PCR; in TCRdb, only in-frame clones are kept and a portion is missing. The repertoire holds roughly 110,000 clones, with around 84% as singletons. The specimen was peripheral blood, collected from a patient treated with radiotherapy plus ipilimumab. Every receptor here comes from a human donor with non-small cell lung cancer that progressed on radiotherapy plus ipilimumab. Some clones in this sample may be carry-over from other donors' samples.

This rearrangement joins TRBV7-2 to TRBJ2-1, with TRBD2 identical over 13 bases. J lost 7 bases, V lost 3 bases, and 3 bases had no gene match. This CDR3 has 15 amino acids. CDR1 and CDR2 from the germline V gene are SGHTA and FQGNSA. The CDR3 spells CASSLGLAGWNEQFF. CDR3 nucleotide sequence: TGTGCCAGCAGCTTGGGACTAGCGGGGTGGAATGAGCAGTTCTTC. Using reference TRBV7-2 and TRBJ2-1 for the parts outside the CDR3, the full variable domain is GAGVSQSPSNKVTEKGKDVELRCDPISGHTALYWYRQSLGQGLEFLIYFQGNSAPDKSGLPSDRFSAERTGGSVSTLTIQRTQQEDSAVYLCASSLGLAGWNEQFFGPGTRLTVL.

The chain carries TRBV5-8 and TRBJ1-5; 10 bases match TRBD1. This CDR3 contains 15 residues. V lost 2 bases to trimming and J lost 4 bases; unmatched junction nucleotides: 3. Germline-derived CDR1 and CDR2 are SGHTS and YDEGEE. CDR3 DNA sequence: TGTGCCAGCAGCTTAGGGACAGGGGAGAATCAGCCCCAGCATTTT. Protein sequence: CASSLGTGENQPQHF.

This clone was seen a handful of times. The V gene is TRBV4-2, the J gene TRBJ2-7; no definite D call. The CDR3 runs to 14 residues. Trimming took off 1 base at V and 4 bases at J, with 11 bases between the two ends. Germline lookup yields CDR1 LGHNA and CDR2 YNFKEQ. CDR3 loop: CASSQVGRAYEQYF. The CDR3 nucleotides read TGTGCCAGCAGCCAAGTCGGCAGAGCTTACGAGCAGTACTTC.

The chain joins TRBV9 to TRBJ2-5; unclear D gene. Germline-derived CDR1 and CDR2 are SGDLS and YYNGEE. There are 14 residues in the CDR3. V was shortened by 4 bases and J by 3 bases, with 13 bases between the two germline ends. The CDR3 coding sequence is TGTGCCAGCAGCTCCCGATTTGGGGAAGAGACCCAGTACTTC. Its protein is CASSSRFGEETQYF.

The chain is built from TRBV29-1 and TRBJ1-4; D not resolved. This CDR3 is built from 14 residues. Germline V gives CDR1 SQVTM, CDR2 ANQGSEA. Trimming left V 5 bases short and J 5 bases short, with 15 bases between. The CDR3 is CSVSPADKNEKLFF. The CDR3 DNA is TGCAGCGTTTCCCCGGCGGATAAGAATGAAAAACTGTTTTTT.

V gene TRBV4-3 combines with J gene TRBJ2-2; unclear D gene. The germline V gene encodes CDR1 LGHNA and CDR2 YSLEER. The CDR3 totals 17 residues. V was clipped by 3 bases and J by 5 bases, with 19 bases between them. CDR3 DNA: TGCGCCAGCAGCCAGGATCCCCCTGCGGCGTTAACCGGGGAGCTGTTTTTT. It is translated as CASSQDPPAALTGELFF.

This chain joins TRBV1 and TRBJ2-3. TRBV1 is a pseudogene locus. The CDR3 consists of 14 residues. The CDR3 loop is CTSSQAGAPDTQYF. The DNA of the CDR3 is TGCACCAGCAGCCAGGCCGGGGCTCCAGATACGCAGTATTTT.